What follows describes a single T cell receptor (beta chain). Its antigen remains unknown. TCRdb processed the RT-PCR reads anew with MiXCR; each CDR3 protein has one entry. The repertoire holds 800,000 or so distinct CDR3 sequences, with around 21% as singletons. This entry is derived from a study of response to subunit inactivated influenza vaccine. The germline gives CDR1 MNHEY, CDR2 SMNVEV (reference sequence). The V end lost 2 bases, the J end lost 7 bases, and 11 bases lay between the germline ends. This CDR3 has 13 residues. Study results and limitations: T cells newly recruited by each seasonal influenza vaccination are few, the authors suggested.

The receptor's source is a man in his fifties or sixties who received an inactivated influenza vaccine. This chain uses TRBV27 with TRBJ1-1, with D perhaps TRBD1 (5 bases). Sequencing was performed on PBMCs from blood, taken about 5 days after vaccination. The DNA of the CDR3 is TGTGCCAGCAGTTTACGGGCAGGGCTTGAAGCTTTCTTT. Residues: CASSLRAGLEAFF.